The entry below describes one TCR beta chain. The antigen it recognizes is unknown. Per-base qualities were not stored, and no clone one base away is much larger. The data derive from a study of blood T cell repertoires in COVID-19 (dated by TCRdb to 2018 to 2020). For the study in its entirety: Samples from collaborators originated in the United States, Italy and Spain and spanned both the acute and convalescent phases of COVID-19. The repertoires were made available in a free public database intended to serve as a resource for research on the immune response to SARS-CoV-2. The samples were drawn from two sources: the first 160 participants of the ongoing ImmuneRACE study, and 1,000 to 1,500 subjects contributed by 6 global collaborators. The dataset comprised deeply sampled blood TCRbeta repertoires from subjects exposed to, actively infected with, or recovered from COVID-19. The material from the prospective study consisted of cDNA or gDNA derived from T cells, B-cell-depleted T cells, or PBMCs. A de-identified subject ID, COVID-19 status, age in years and sex were almost always included in the sample metadata. Where available, HLA class I and class II types were obtained from metadata supplied by the sample provider rather than from assay-based typing.

Collaborating institutions collected whole blood in K2EDTA tubes following their own protocols. For TCRbeta analysis, collaborators shipped samples in one of three forms: frozen whole blood, isolated PBMCs, or DNA extracted from either of those sample types. Results and caveats for the whole study, not just this receptor: The quantity of clinical and demographic metadata differed by source and by participant and was supplied without curation.

TCRbeta CDR3 regions were amplified from genomic DNA by means of the immunoSEQ Assay, a bias-controlled multiplex PCR. The authors processed their data as follows. Within the assay, amplification of reference gene primers was used to estimate how many nucleated cells each sample contained. To quantify the absolute abundance of each unique TCRbeta CDR3 rearrangement, sequence reads were collapsed and filtered. Productive Simpson clonality was computed per sample as the square root of Simpson's diversity index over productive rearrangements. TCRdb limited this immuneACCESS table to in-frame rearrangements with V and J called. A share of clones is missing; checked studies link under half to unresolved V genes, and the rest is unexplained. V and J calls plus clone size are reproduced from that table; the DNA served to infer D and trimming. The sample yields about 84,000 clones; approximately 78% were counted once. Around 15% of the sample belongs to the ten largest clones.

Germline trimming amounts to 3 bases on V and 4 bases on J, with 3 as the count of junction bases outside the gene matches. Spanning cysteine to phenylalanine, the CDR3 consists of 14 amino acids. CDR3 DNA is the only sequence kept; it has 42 bases, read in frame from the first base. The germline V gene yields LGHNA for CDR1 and YSLEER for CDR2. The sequence was collected from an elderly woman with acute or convalescent COVID-19. The chain links TRBV4-3 with TRBJ2-7; 10 bases in between match TRBD1. The specimen sequenced was peripheral blood. DNA sequence: TGCGCCAGCAGCCACGGGACAGGGGAATACGAGCAGTACTTC. This encodes CASSHGTGEYEQYF.